The rows below give T cell receptor beta chains drawn from one sample of a study of OX40 agonist ivuxolimab in advanced cancers. Some clones are missing from TCRdb's copy, which holds only in-frame ones; the method was immunoSEQ multiplex PCR. The data hold 40,000 to 45,000 clones, with around 87% observed a single time. The sample was CD4+ or CD8+ T cells sorted from blood, taken in a trial of the OX40 agonist ivuxolimab. All receptors come from an adult with an advanced solid tumor such as melanoma, head and neck, liver or kidney cancer. CDR3s leave out the opening cysteine and the closing phenylalanine or tryptophan. Fields, in order: V gene, CDR3 protein.

V gene: TRBV28; CDR3 protein: ASSPGTAYRYEQY
V gene: TRBV6-5; CDR3 protein: ASSYSRGAEAF
V gene: TRBV28; CDR3 protein: ASSLTENYGYT
V gene: TRBV5-4; CDR3 protein: ASSLGFGDGYT
V gene: TRBV7-8; CDR3 protein: ASSVGRRNTGELF
V gene: TRBV29-1; CDR3 protein: SVRQDLNQPQH
V gene: TRBV11-3; CDR3 protein: ASSLEGPASPLH
V gene: TRBV11-3; CDR3 protein: ASSLVGTSGYEQY
V gene: TRBV7-2; CDR3 protein: ASSSGRGEQY
V gene: TRBV14; CDR3 protein: ASSRAGPNEQY
V gene: TRBV11-3; CDR3 protein: ASSLDQTAQY
V gene: TRBV5-1; CDR3 protein: ASSPTDRSEAF
V gene: TRBV29-1; CDR3 protein: SVIRGRARTEAF
V gene: TRBV9; CDR3 protein: ASTAGGSYNEQF
V gene: TRBV28; CDR3 protein: ASKPSGTGTRGN
V gene: TRBV5-1; CDR3 protein: ASSLALTSEVFTDTQY
V gene: TRBV14; CDR3 protein: ASSQVWTSGKGSVRQY
V gene: TRBV7-9; CDR3 protein: ASGRTGGMGNEQF
V gene: TRBV7-9; CDR3 protein: ASSLGLGNTIY
V gene: TRBV1; CDR3 protein: TSSQASPTGELF
V gene: TRBV4-1; CDR3 protein: ASSQATAENQPQH
V gene: TRBV6-5; CDR3 protein: ASSVDRGDEQY
V gene: TRBV18; CDR3 protein: ASSPSIDGYT
V gene: TRBV7-2; CDR3 protein: ASSPLPILFGNTIY
V gene: TRBV9; CDR3 protein: ASSVEGDTQY
V gene: TRBV7-2; CDR3 protein: ASSRDSGLGAF
V gene: TRBV10-3; CDR3 protein: AITDTDTQY
V gene: TRBV27; CDR3 protein: ASSTQDSYEQY
V gene: TRBV6-6; CDR3 protein: ASRTWTGWESGYT
V gene: TRBV6-1; CDR3 protein: ASRHQNYEQY
V gene: TRBV7-9; CDR3 protein: ASSFGDGNTIY
V gene: TRBV6-5; CDR3 protein: ASSTSWDSTYEQY
V gene: TRBV14; CDR3 protein: ASSQVRADYGYT
V gene: TRBV2; CDR3 protein: ATSPGTSGGGQF
V gene: TRBV9; CDR3 protein: ASSPMDRVSGANVLT
V gene: TRBV2; CDR3 protein: ASRRTTGTTTYEQY
V gene: TRBV7-6; CDR3 protein: ASSERPHSGNTIY
V gene: TRBV30; CDR3 protein: AWRVDYSGELF
V gene: TRBV27; CDR3 protein: ASSSRVARWVEGEQY
V gene: TRBV27; CDR3 protein: ASSFLPGSYEQY
V gene: TRBV30; CDR3 protein: AWSVRSNQPQH
V gene: TRBV11-3; CDR3 protein: ASSLEGSSGNTIY
V gene: TRBV4-1; CDR3 protein: ASSRQGALGYT
V gene: TRBV6-6; CDR3 protein: ASSYQGRKQETQY
V gene: TRBV27; CDR3 protein: ASSLLPQGGTDTQY
V gene: TRBV11-2; CDR3 protein: ASSLSGESNQPQH
V gene: TRBV28; CDR3 protein: ASNNPRNEQF
V gene: TRBV27; CDR3 protein: ASSPAARTGHGYT
V gene: TRBV6-5; CDR3 protein: ASRTVFQGEDIY
V gene: TRBV19; CDR3 protein: ASSRGRDNQPQH
V gene: TRBV29-1; CDR3 protein: SVQGVLNTEAF
V gene: TRBV5-4; CDR3 protein: ASSLGFVTGEAF
V gene: TRBV5-6; CDR3 protein: ASSPLGSQYYGYT
V gene: TRBV2; CDR3 protein: ASSGRTGGRNEQF